These 16 T cell receptor beta chains came from one sample sequenced in a study of B cell selection in AIRE deficiency. Regulatory T cells were sorted as CD4+CD25hiCD127low/negative. TCRdb keeps only in-frame clones here, not all; method: immunoSEQ multiplex PCR. The data contain about 18,000 clones, about 93% of them singletons. Sequencing was done on a sample of CD4+CD25+ Tregs sorted from PBMCs. Source of these receptors: a human donor in good health.

The genes are TRBV6-6 and TRBJ1-4; D is undetermined. The CDR3 is 11 amino acids. Looked up from germline, CDR1 is MNHNY and CDR2 is SVGAGI (reference sequence). V lost 2 bases to trimming and J lost 11 bases, with 6 bases between them. As DNA, the CDR3 is TGTGCCAGCAGTTACGTCAGCAAACTGTTTTTT. Translated, it gives CASSYVSKLFF.

The CDR3 is CASSFGGGANTGELFF. In DNA form, the CDR3 reads TGCGCCAGCAGCTTCGGCGGGGGAGCGAACACCGGGGAGCTGTTTTTT. The V and J genes are TRBV5-1 and TRBJ2-2; 7 bases are a match to TRBD2. Germline values: CDR1 SGHRS, CDR2 YFSETQ. The V gene end was trimmed by 2 bases and the J gene end by 0 bases; junction bases not matched to a gene: 4. CDR3 length equals 16 residues. The full variable domain, its missing parts supplied by reference TRBV5-1 and TRBJ2-2, is KAGVTQTPRYLIKTRGQQVTLSCSPISGHRSVSWYQQTPGQGLQFLFEYFSETQRNKGNFPGRFSGRQFSNSRSEMNVSTLELGDSALYLCASSFGGGANTGELFFGEGSRLTVL.

This clone occurred once. V and J are TRBV21-1 and TRBJ2-7; the tabulated D call, TRBD1, remains unverified against the DNA. TRBV21-1 is a listed pseudogene. CDR3 length: 15 residues. The CDR3 region is CASSKVQGIGYEQYF. The CDR3 bases are TGTGCCAGCAGCAAAGTACAGGGAATAGGCTACGAGCAGTACTTC.

The chain links TRBV6-5 to TRBJ1-4; possible D gene TRBD1, 5 bases. The germline V gene encodes CDR1 MNHEY and CDR2 SVGAGI. This CDR3 is built from 14 residues. Trimming took off 2 bases at V and 3 bases at J, with 7 bases between the two ends. This chain's CDR3 is CASSYGGANEKLFF. The CDR3 DNA is TGTGCCAGCAGTTACGGAGGGGCTAATGAAAAACTGTTTTTT.

V gene TRBV5-1 combines with J gene TRBJ2-5; D uncertain. The germline gives CDR1 SGHRS, CDR2 YFSETQ. CDR3 length: 14 residues. V lost 0 bases to trimming and J lost 2 bases, with 8 bases between them. DNA for the CDR3: TGCGCCAGCAGCTTGGCCACTCAACAAGAGACCCAGTACTTC. Translating gives CASSLATQQETQYF.

The rearrangement uses TRBV28 and TRBJ1-2; 12 bases align to TRBD1. Trimming took 7 bases from V and 8 from J; bases not matched to a gene: 14. The CDR3 contains 16 residues. CDR1 is MDHEN and CDR2 is SYDVKM in the germline V gene. CDR3 nucleotide sequence: TGTGCCAGCAACTCACCAAGGGGACAGGGGGCACTGGGCTACACCTTC. It yields the protein CASNSPRGQGALGYTF.

This chain connects TRBV6-1 to TRBJ2-7; no clear D gene. The CDR3 totals 13 residues. V shed 6 bases and J shed 1 base, with 10 bases lying between them. CDR1 is MNHNS and CDR2 is SASEGT in the germline V gene. In DNA form, the CDR3 reads TGTGCCAGCAGCAACCTGGAGTCCTACGAGCAGTACTTC. Its translation: CASSNLESYEQYF.

The chain combines TRBV28 with TRBJ2-7; D is possibly TRBD1 or TRBD2 (5 bases each). The CDR3 length is 13 residues. CDR1 is MDHEN and CDR2 is SYDVKM in the germline V gene. V gave up 5 bases and J gave up 4 bases, with 12 bases separating them. CDR3 sequence: CASSSTGPYEQYF. CDR3 nucleotide sequence: TGTGCCAGCAGTAGCACGGGGCCGTACGAGCAGTACTTC.

The rearrangement joins TRBV29-1 to TRBJ2-5; tentative D call: TRBD1 (5 bases). CDR3 length: 13 residues. V lost 4 bases to trimming and J lost 2 bases, with 11 bases between them. Germline-derived CDR1 and CDR2 are SQVTM and ANQGSEA. The CDR3 DNA sequence: TGCAGCGTTGTTAGGGGCTTTCAAGAGACCCAGTACTTC. This codes for CSVVRGFQETQYF.

The chain employs TRBV5-1 and TRBJ2-3; D is ambiguous. Germline V gene sequence: CDR1 SGHRS, CDR2 YFSETQ. V was trimmed by 0 bases and J by 3 bases, leaving 8 bases between them. This CDR3 is 14 amino acids long. CDR3 coding DNA: TGCGCCAGCAGCTTGGCCCAGTTGACAGATACGCAGTATTTT. It is translated as CASSLAQLTDTQYF. Using reference TRBV5-1 and TRBJ2-3 for the parts outside the CDR3, the full variable domain is KAGVTQTPRYLIKTRGQQVTLSCSPISGHRSVSWYQQTPGQGLQFLFEYFSETQRNKGNFPGRFSGRQFSNSRSEMNVSTLELGDSALYLCASSLAQLTDTQYFGPGTRLTVL.

For this clone: The sample contains more than one DNA sequence encoding this CDR3. The V gene is TRBV9, the J gene TRBJ2-3; D remains ambiguous. The CDR3 is 12 residues long. Per the germline V gene, CDR1 is SGDLS and CDR2 is YYNGEE. Between the trimmed V and J ends, which lost 0 bases and 4 bases, there was a span of 3 bases. The chain's CDR3 is CASSVASDTQYF. As DNA, the CDR3 is TGTGCCAGCAGCGTAGCATCAGATACGCAGTATTTT.

The gene calls are TRBV20-1 and TRBJ2-3, with D possibly matching TRBD2 (5 bases). V gave up 2 bases and J gave up 8 bases, with 8 bases separating them. CDR1 and CDR2 (germline): DFQATT, SNEGSKA (reference sequence). The CDR3 is 11 amino acids. The CDR3 bases are TGCAGTGCTAGACTAGGGAGTACGCAGTATTTT. Residues: CSARLGSTQYF.

This rearrangement joins TRBV9 to TRBJ2-3, with TRBD2 matching over 9 bases. The CDR3 is 16 amino acids. Germline-derived CDR1 and CDR2 are SGDLS and YYNGEE. With 2 bases clipped from V and 2 bases from J, the junction kept 6 bases outside the gene matches. CDR3 DNA: TGTGCCAGCAGCGTCGCACCGGGACTAGCCACAGATACGCAGTATTTT. Translating gives CASSVAPGLATDTQYF.

The chain employs TRBV9 and TRBJ2-5, with no clear D. The CDR3 has 14 amino acids. V gave up 4 bases and J gave up 2 bases, with 12 bases separating them. Germline-derived CDR1 and CDR2 are SGDLS and YYNGEE. The CDR3 DNA follows: TGTGCCAGCAGCTTCACGGCCTTTCAAGAGACCCAGTACTTC. Amino acid sequence: CASSFTAFQETQYF.

J is TRBJ2-3 and V is TRBV7-9, with no clear D. V lost 1 base and J lost 4, with 12 bases in between. Per germline, CDR1 SEHNR and CDR2 FQNEAQ (reference sequence). CDR3 length equals 15 residues. CDR3 loop: CASSLVKGWADTQYF. The CDR3 region has the DNA TGTGCCAGCAGCTTAGTTAAGGGTTGGGCAGATACGCAGTATTTT.

The V and J genes are TRBV14 and TRBJ2-1; 9 bases are shared with TRBD2. Germline CDR1 is SGHDN and CDR2 is FVKESK. Trimming removed 4 bases from V and 6 bases from J; junction bases left unmatched: 1. This CDR3 comprises 13 residues. As DNA, the CDR3 is TGTGCCAGCAGCCCTAGCGGGGTCAATGAGCAGTTCTTC. It yields the protein CASSPSGVNEQFF. Together with reference TRBV14 and TRBJ2-1, the CDR3 gives the full variable domain: EAGVTQFPSHSVIEKGQTVTLRCDPISGHDNLYWYRRVMGKEIKFLLHFVKESKQDESGMPNNRFLAERTGGTYSTLKVQPAELEDSGVYFCASSPSGVNEQFFGPGTRLTVL.